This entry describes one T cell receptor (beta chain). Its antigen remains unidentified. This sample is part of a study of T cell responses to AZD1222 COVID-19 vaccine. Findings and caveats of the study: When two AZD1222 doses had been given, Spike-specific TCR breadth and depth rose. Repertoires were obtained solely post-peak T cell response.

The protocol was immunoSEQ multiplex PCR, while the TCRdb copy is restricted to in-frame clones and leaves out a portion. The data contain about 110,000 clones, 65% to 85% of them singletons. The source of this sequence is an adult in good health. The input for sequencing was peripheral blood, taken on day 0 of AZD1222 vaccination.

CDR3 coding DNA: TGTGCCAGCAGCTTAGAGATCCGACTAGCCCTTAGCACAGATACGCAGTATTTT. Translation gives CASSLEIRLALSTDTQYF. The chain links TRBV7-9 to TRBJ2-3; 7 bases fit TRBD2. This CDR3 spans 18 amino acids. Losses at the gene ends were 1 base for V and 0 bases for J; bases not matched to a gene: 10. Germline-derived CDR1 and CDR2 are SEHNR and FQNEAQ (reference sequence). The whole variable domain, remainder taken from reference TRBV7-9 and TRBJ2-3, is DTGVSQNPRHKITKRGQNVTFRCDPISEHNRLYWYRQTLGQGPEFLTYFQNEAQLEKSRLLSDRFSAERPKGSFSTLEIQRTEQGDSAMYLCASSLEIRLALSTDTQYFGPGTRLTVL.